Below are 7 T cell receptor beta chains sequenced from a single sample in a study of lymphopenia after photon versus proton radiotherapy. Only in-frame clones appear in the TCRdb table, and some are missing; sequencing was by immunoSEQ multiplex PCR. The data show 50,000 or so clones, around 90% seen once. The material sequenced was peripheral blood, taken from a patient treated with photon-based radiotherapy. These TCRs come from a woman aged 40 to 50 with cholangiocarcinoma.

CDR3 in amino acids: CASSSLGAGEDEAFF. In DNA form, the CDR3 reads TGTGCCAGCAGTTCCCTAGGGGCGGGGGAGGATGAAGCTTTCTTT. This chain connects TRBV6-5 to TRBJ1-1; perhaps TRBD1 as D (5 bases). The V and J ends lost 4 bases and 7 bases respectively, with 19 bases between them. CDR1 and CDR2 from the germline V gene are MNHEY and SVGAGI. The CDR3 consists of 15 residues.

This sequence joins TRBV28 and TRBJ2-7; 12 nucleotides agree with TRBD2. After removal of 5 bases from V and 1 base from J, the junction contained 6 bases not matched to a gene. Germline CDR1 and CDR2: MDHEN and SYDVKM. The CDR3 covers 16 residues. CDR3 in DNA: TGTGCCAGCAGTCCTCTGACTAGCGGGGGATCCTACGAGCAGTACTTC. Translating it yields CASSPLTSGGSYEQYF.

The rearrangement links TRBV4-1 to TRBJ2-7; the D gene is possibly TRBD1 (5 bases). Trimming left V 1 base short and J 2 bases short, with 12 bases between. Germline V gives CDR1 MGHRA, CDR2 YSYEKL. CDR3 length: 15 residues. CDR3 sequence (DNA): TGCGCCAGCAGCCAAGCTGAGACAGCAACCTACGAGCAGTACTTC. Amino acid sequence: CASSQAETATYEQYF.

The CDR3 sequence is CASSRGGFPEAFF. CDR3 sequence (DNA): TGTGCCAGCAGTAGGGGAGGGTTCCCTGAAGCTTTCTTT. The chain employs TRBV6-6 and TRBJ1-1; TRBD1 is a possible D gene (5 bases). Germline lookup yields CDR1 MNHNY and CDR2 SVGAGI (reference sequence). This CDR3 comprises 13 residues. Trimming removed 5 bases from V and 6 bases from J, with 13 bases in between.

The genes are TRBV6-5 and TRBJ1-6, with no clear D. Germline CDR1 and CDR2: MNHEY and SVGAGI. Deletions cut 2 bases from V and 9 bases from J, with 8 bases between. This CDR3 contains 13 residues. The CDR3 nucleotides are TGTGCCAGCAGTTACGAAGAGGCTTCACCCCTCCACTTT. Its translation: CASSYEEASPLHF.

As concerns this clone: The sample holds other DNA sequences that translate to the same CDR3. This chain joins TRBV27 and TRBJ1-2, with TRBD1 identical over 8 bases. Trimming at V came to 3 bases and at J to 3 bases, leaving 0 bases not matched to a gene. The CDR3 covers 13 residues. Germline-derived CDR1 and CDR2 are MNHEY and SMNVEV (reference sequence). This CDR3 is CASSLTGDYGYTF. Here the CDR3 DNA reads TGTGCCAGCAGTTTGACAGGGGACTATGGCTACACCTTC.

This chain links TRBV7-2 with TRBJ1-2; 9 bases map to TRBD1. V trimming: 3 bases; J trimming: 6 bases; junction bases outside the gene matches: 2. Germline V CDR1 and CDR2: SGHTA, FQGNSA. The CDR3 totals 13 residues. The CDR3 DNA reads TGTGCCAGCAGCTTTACAGGGGGCGATGGCTACACCTTC. Translation: CASSFTGGDGYTF.